This T cell receptor beta chain was profiled in a study of chemoradiotherapy in HPV16-positive cancers. V was clipped by 4 bases and J by 6 bases; unmatched bases: 8. The germline gives CDR1 MGHRA, CDR2 YSYEKL. There are 15 residues in the CDR3. Of note for this clone: Its antigen is still unknown.

Method: immunoSEQ multiplex PCR; TCRdb's copy keeps in-frame clones and lacks some. The sample holds approximately 7,800 clones, around 81% seen once. Broader study findings: Non-HPV-specific T cells did not expand in tumors during treatment, whereas candidate HPV-specific clones and E7-related motifs did. The functional HPV-specific definition rests on just two HPV16-positive patients.

V and J are TRBV4-1 and TRBJ2-3; 9 positions agree with TRBD2. This material was obtained from a patient who underwent chemoradiotherapy. This TCR derives from a human donor with HPV-associated anogenital cancer. As DNA, the CDR3 is TGCGCCAGCAGCCGACCAGCGGGGGGCTCGGATACGCAGTATTTT. Its translation: CASSRPAGGSDTQYF.